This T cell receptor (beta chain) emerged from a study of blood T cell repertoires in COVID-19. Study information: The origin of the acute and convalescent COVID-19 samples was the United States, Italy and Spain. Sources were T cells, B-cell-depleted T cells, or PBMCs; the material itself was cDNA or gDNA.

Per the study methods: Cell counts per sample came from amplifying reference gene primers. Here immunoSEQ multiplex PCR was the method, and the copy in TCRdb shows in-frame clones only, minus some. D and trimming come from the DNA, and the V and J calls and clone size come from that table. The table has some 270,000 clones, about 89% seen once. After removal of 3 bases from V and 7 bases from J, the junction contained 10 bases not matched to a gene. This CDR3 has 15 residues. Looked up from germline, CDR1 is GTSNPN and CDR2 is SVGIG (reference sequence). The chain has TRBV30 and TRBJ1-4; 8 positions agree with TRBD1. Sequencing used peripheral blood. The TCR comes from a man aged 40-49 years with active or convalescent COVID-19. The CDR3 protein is CAWSADRGGREKLFF. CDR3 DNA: TGTGCCTGGAGCGCAGACAGGGGAGGTCGTGAAAAACTGTTTTTT.